This T cell receptor (beta chain) was obtained from a study of CD8 T cells in ankylosing spondylitis. Study outcomes and limitations: A CD8+ phenotype characterized the disease-linked clones, which were relatively rare in peripheral blood. A TCR beta motif made of roughly eight highly homologous variants seemed typical of ankylosing spondylitis blood.

Germline V gives CDR1 SEHNR, CDR2 FQNEAQ (reference sequence). Trimming cost V 5 bases and J 1 base, with 12 bases left between them. The CDR3 is 15 amino acids. TCRdb reanalysed the 5' RACE reads using MiXCR and keeps one entry per CDR3 protein. The sample consists of 650,000 to 800,000 distinct CDR3 sequences, roughly 19% of them appearing once. This clonotype showed up just a few times. Its specificity is unknown. V usage is TRBV7-9 and J usage is TRBJ2-4; perhaps TRBD2 as D (5 bases). The TCR comes from a male donor with ankylosing spondylitis. The specimen was blood, either unsorted or a sorted T cell fraction (not recorded which). The CDR3 bases are TGTGCCAGCAGCGCACTAGGTTCGGCCAAAAACATTCAGTACTTC. Translation: CASSALGSAKNIQYF.